This TCR beta chain was profiled in a study of blood T cell repertoires in COVID-19. The CDR3 extends over 13 amino acids. V was clipped by 2 bases and J by 4 bases, with 6 bases between them. The germline CDR1 and CDR2 sequences are KGHSH and LQKENI. The assay was immunoSEQ multiplex PCR, and TCRdb's table has in-frame clones only and misses some. The table includes a few hundred thousand clones, roughly 85% detected once. Participants came from 20 to 25 US areas, aged about 18 to 89 years. The sample comprised PBMCs or T cells enriched from blood (not recorded which). The chain combines TRBV18 with TRBJ1-5; D gene unclear. The source of this sequence is a woman in her thirties or forties with acute COVID-19. This CDR3 reads CASSPTGNQPQHF. Written as DNA, the CDR3 is TGTGCCAGCTCACCAACGGGGAATCAGCCCCAGCATTTT.